This is a list of T cell receptor beta chains from one sample in a study of T cell responses to AZD1222 COVID-19 vaccine. Assay used: immunoSEQ multiplex PCR; TCRdb lists only in-frame clones, some missing. In the table there are some 150,000 clones, roughly 91% of which are singletons. The specimen was peripheral blood, collected on day 0 of AZD1222 vaccination. Source of these receptors: an adult in good health. Both conserved end residues are part of each CDR3. Each record gives: clone size, V gene, J gene, D gene, CDR3 DNA, CDR3 protein. A D gene is named only where the DNA matches it firmly. Size is omitted from some rows. Given values are once, few, many or a class for expanded clones.

abundance: .
v_gene: TRBV19
j_gene: TRBJ1-2
d_gene: .
CDR3nt: TGTGCCAGTAGTCCGACAGCCGCAGGTGGCTACACCTTC
CDR3aa: CASSPTAAGGYTF

abundance: once
v_gene: TRBV3-1/TRBV3-2
j_gene: TRBJ2-2
d_gene: .
CDR3nt: TGTGCCAGCAGCCTTTATAGACCCGGGGAGCTGTTTTTT
CDR3aa: CASSLYRPGELFF

abundance: .
v_gene: TRBV7-8
j_gene: TRBJ1-5
d_gene: TRBD1
CDR3nt: TGTGCCAGCAGCTCGGGGGACAGCTATCAGCCCCAGCATTTT
CDR3aa: CASSSGDSYQPQHF

abundance: .
v_gene: TRBV7-2
j_gene: TRBJ1-1
d_gene: .
CDR3nt: TGTGCCAGCAGCTTGCTACCATCGCGAGCTTTCTTT
CDR3aa: CASSLLPSRAFF

abundance: .
v_gene: TRBV11-2
j_gene: TRBJ1-4
d_gene: .
CDR3nt: TGTGCCAGCAGCTTAGTCCGGAATGAAAAACTGTTTTTT
CDR3aa: CASSLVRNEKLFF

abundance: .
v_gene: TRBV3-1/TRBV3-2
j_gene: TRBJ2-1
d_gene: .
CDR3nt: TGTGCCAGCAGCCAGAGCGGACTACCCTACAATGAGCAGTTCTTC
CDR3aa: CASSQSGLPYNEQFF

abundance: few
v_gene: TRBV28
j_gene: TRBJ1-1
d_gene: .
CDR3nt: TGTGCCAGCAGGAGTCCGGGACTAGAAACGGGAGGGTTT
CDR3aa: CASRSPGLETGGF

abundance: .
v_gene: TRBV10-3
j_gene: TRBJ1-4
d_gene: .
CDR3nt: TGTGCCATCAGTGCCGGGGGGGCTAATGAAAAACTGTTTTTT
CDR3aa: CAISAGGANEKLFF

abundance: .
v_gene: TRBV19
j_gene: TRBJ1-5
d_gene: .
CDR3nt: TGTGCCAGTACCCCCCGGGGACGGCTCCCCCCCCAGCATTTT
CDR3aa: CASTPRGRLPPQHF

abundance: .
v_gene: TRBV2
j_gene: TRBJ1-1
d_gene: .
CDR3nt: TGTGCCAGCAGCCTCTCAAGGGCCACGAACACTGAAGCTTTCTTT
CDR3aa: CASSLSRATNTEAFF

abundance: .
v_gene: TRBV2
j_gene: TRBJ1-1
d_gene: .
CDR3nt: TGTGCCAGCATTGGAGAGAACACTGAAGCTTTCTTT
CDR3aa: CASIGENTEAFF

abundance: .
v_gene: TRBV7-9
j_gene: TRBJ1-6
d_gene: .
CDR3nt: TGTGCCAGCAGCTTAGCCGGAGCGCTCTTAAATTCACCCCTCCACTTT
CDR3aa: CASSLAGALLNSPLHF

abundance: .
v_gene: TRBV6-6
j_gene: TRBJ2-2
d_gene: .
CDR3nt: TGTGCCAGCAGCGGCAGGGGAAGCGGGGAGCTGTTTTTT
CDR3aa: CASSGRGSGELFF

abundance: .
v_gene: TRBV16
j_gene: TRBJ1-1
d_gene: .
CDR3nt: TGTGCCAGCAGCCAATTCCCTAAGGGAAACACTGAAGCTTTCTTT
CDR3aa: CASSQFPKGNTEAFF

abundance: .
v_gene: TRBV27
j_gene: TRBJ1-5
d_gene: .
CDR3nt: TGTGCCAGCAGTTCGGTCTGGGATAGCAATCAGCCCCAGCATTTT
CDR3aa: CASSSVWDSNQPQHF

abundance: .
v_gene: TRBV18
j_gene: TRBJ2-6
d_gene: TRBD1
CDR3nt: TGTGCCAGCTCGAACGACTGGACCCAGGGGGCACCTGGGGCCAACGTCCTGACTTTC
CDR3aa: CASSNDWTQGAPGANVLTF

abundance: .
v_gene: TRBV6-5
j_gene: TRBJ1-4
d_gene: .
CDR3nt: TGTGCCAGCAGTCTGACAGGCCGGGCTGAAAAACTGTTTTTT
CDR3aa: CASSLTGRAEKLFF

abundance: .
v_gene: TRBV12-5
j_gene: TRBJ1-3
d_gene: .
CDR3nt: TGTGCTAGTGGACAACAAACTGCTGGAAACACCATATATTTT
CDR3aa: CASGQQTAGNTIYF

abundance: .
v_gene: TRBV29-1
j_gene: TRBJ1-2
d_gene: .
CDR3nt: TGCAGCGTAGAAGGAGGCGGCAGGGACTATGGCTACACCTTC
CDR3aa: CSVEGGGRDYGYTF

abundance: .
v_gene: TRBV5-4
j_gene: TRBJ2-1
d_gene: TRBD2
CDR3nt: TGTGCCAGCAGCTTCCGCGGGGGTGGGGAGCAGTTCTTC
CDR3aa: CASSFRGGGEQFF

abundance: .
v_gene: TRBV9
j_gene: TRBJ1-3
d_gene: TRBD1
CDR3nt: TGTGCCAGCAGCACCGCGACAGGGACGATCTCTGGAAACACCATATATTTT
CDR3aa: CASSTATGTISGNTIYF

abundance: .
v_gene: TRBV5-1
j_gene: TRBJ2-3
d_gene: TRBD1
CDR3nt: TGCGCCAGCAGCTTTTCCCCGATGGGGACAGGGGAGAAAAGAAGCACAGATACGCAGTATTTT
CDR3aa: CASSFSPMGTGEKRSTDTQYF

abundance: .
v_gene: TRBV11-1
j_gene: TRBJ2-2
d_gene: TRBD2
CDR3nt: TGTGCCAGCAGCCCTGGCGGGGGGGGTACCGGGGAGCTGTTTTTT
CDR3aa: CASSPGGGGTGELFF

abundance: .
v_gene: TRBV10-3
j_gene: TRBJ2-3
d_gene: TRBD2
CDR3nt: TGTGCCATCAGCCAACTAGCGGGGGACACAGATACGCAGTATTTT
CDR3aa: CAISQLAGDTDTQYF

abundance: .
v_gene: TRBV6-5
j_gene: TRBJ2-7
d_gene: .
CDR3nt: TGTGCCAGCAGCCCAAAGAGGACGGTGAGGGAGCAGTACTTC
CDR3aa: CASSPKRTVREQYF

abundance: .
v_gene: TRBV4-1
j_gene: TRBJ1-4
d_gene: .
CDR3nt: TGCGCCAGCAGCCAAGTCGGGAGGGACCCAGCGGGTGAAAAACTGTTTTTT
CDR3aa: CASSQVGRDPAGEKLFF

abundance: once
v_gene: TRBV7-8
j_gene: TRBJ1-6
d_gene: .
CDR3nt: TGTGCCAGCAGCCCCACGGACCGGGGGCCCCTCCACTTT
CDR3aa: CASSPTDRGPLHF

abundance: .
v_gene: TRBV7-2
j_gene: TRBJ2-3
d_gene: TRBD2
CDR3nt: TGTGCCAGCACTCCAAAGGCAACTAGCGGGGCCACAGATACGCAGTATTTT
CDR3aa: CASTPKATSGATDTQYF

abundance: .
v_gene: TRBV6-2/TRBV6-3
j_gene: TRBJ1-1
d_gene: .
CDR3nt: TGTGCCAGCAGTTACCCGGAACGAGCTTTCTTT
CDR3aa: CASSYPERAFF

abundance: .
v_gene: TRBV7-9
j_gene: TRBJ1-1
d_gene: .
CDR3nt: TGTGCCAGCAGCTTAGAGCGGGGCGGAGGTGGCAACACTGAAGCTTTCTTT
CDR3aa: CASSLERGGGGNTEAFF

abundance: .
v_gene: TRBV6-2/TRBV6-3
j_gene: TRBJ2-5
d_gene: .
CDR3nt: TGTGCCAGCAGTGGGACGCTAAGGGAGACCCAGTACTTC
CDR3aa: CASSGTLRETQYF

abundance: .
v_gene: TRBV5-1
j_gene: TRBJ2-5
d_gene: TRBD1
CDR3nt: TGCGCCAGCAGCTTAGAGACAGGGACCCAAGAGACCCAGTACTTC
CDR3aa: CASSLETGTQETQYF

abundance: .
v_gene: TRBV14
j_gene: TRBJ2-1
d_gene: .
CDR3nt: TGTGCCAGCAGCCATGAGGTCGGGCTAGTGGTCCACAATGAGCAGTTCTTC
CDR3aa: CASSHEVGLVVHNEQFF

abundance: .
v_gene: TRBV5-1
j_gene: TRBJ2-3
d_gene: .
CDR3nt: TGCGCCAGCAGCTTGGGAACAGCCTTCACAGATACGCAGTATTTT
CDR3aa: CASSLGTAFTDTQYF

abundance: .
v_gene: TRBV6-5
j_gene: TRBJ2-7
d_gene: TRBD2
CDR3nt: TGTGCCAGCAGTTACTCGGGCGGGAGAGCTCTCTACGAGCAGTACTTC
CDR3aa: CASSYSGGRALYEQYF

abundance: once
v_gene: TRBV3-1/TRBV3-2
j_gene: TRBJ1-5
d_gene: .
CDR3nt: TGTGCCAGCATCCCTCTGGAAGCCCTCAATCAGCCCCAGCATTTT
CDR3aa: CASIPLEALNQPQHF

abundance: .
v_gene: TRBV11-3
j_gene: TRBJ2-7
d_gene: .
CDR3nt: TGTGCCAGCACCGGGGAGAGGGGGGGAGACTACGAGCAGTACTTC
CDR3aa: CASTGERGGDYEQYF

abundance: .
v_gene: TRBV9
j_gene: TRBJ2-5
d_gene: TRBD2
CDR3nt: TGTGCCAGCAGCGTAGCAGCGGGGCGGGGGGAGACCCAGTACTTC
CDR3aa: CASSVAAGRGETQYF

abundance: .
v_gene: TRBV30
j_gene: TRBJ1-1
d_gene: .
CDR3nt: TGTGCCTGGAGTGTACACGAAGCCACTGAAGCTTTCTTT
CDR3aa: CAWSVHEATEAFF

abundance: .
v_gene: TRBV6-5
j_gene: TRBJ2-1
d_gene: TRBD1
CDR3nt: TGTGCCAGCACCCGGGACAGGGATAACAATGAGCAGTTCTTC
CDR3aa: CASTRDRDNNEQFF

abundance: .
v_gene: TRBV25-1
j_gene: TRBJ1-3
d_gene: .
CDR3nt: TGTGCCAGCAGACACGGTGGAAACACCATATATTTT
CDR3aa: CASRHGGNTIYF

abundance: once
v_gene: TRBV7-9
j_gene: TRBJ1-5
d_gene: TRBD1
CDR3nt: TGTGCCAGCAGAGAGGGACAGGGAGGAGGGAATACTAGCAATCAGCCCCAGCATTTT
CDR3aa: CASREGQGGGNTSNQPQHF

abundance: .
v_gene: TRBV5-4
j_gene: TRBJ2-7
d_gene: .
CDR3nt: TGTGCCAGCAGCTGGGGGTTCGGACACGACGAGCAGTACTTC
CDR3aa: CASSWGFGHDEQYF

abundance: .
v_gene: TRBV5-8
j_gene: TRBJ2-5
d_gene: .
CDR3nt: TGTGCCAGCAGCTTGGAAGTGGGGAAGAGAGAGACCCAGTACTTC
CDR3aa: CASSLEVGKRETQYF

abundance: .
v_gene: TRBV30
j_gene: TRBJ2-3
d_gene: .
CDR3nt: TGTGCCTGGAGTGATTGGGGAATGCAGTATTTT
CDR3aa: CAWSDWGMQYF

abundance: .
v_gene: TRBV19
j_gene: TRBJ1-3
d_gene: .
CDR3nt: TGTGCCAGTAGTATTGGAGGAAACACCATATATTTT
CDR3aa: CASSIGGNTIYF

abundance: .
v_gene: TRBV10-1
j_gene: TRBJ1-1
d_gene: .
CDR3nt: TGCGCCAGCAGTTACCTCGCGTCAGTGCCGAACACTGAAGCTTTCTTT
CDR3aa: CASSYLASVPNTEAFF